Presented here are 9 T cell receptor beta chains from one specimen sequenced in a study of early T cells in non-severe SARS-CoV-2 infection. TCRdb passed the 5' RACE reads through MiXCR, listing each CDR3 protein once. The sample records about 55,000 distinct CDR3 sequences, under 8% being singletons. Here the sequenced sample was whole blood, taken at baseline. The receptors derive from an adult who was a healthcare worker with PCR-confirmed SARS-CoV-2 infection or an uninfected control (not recorded which).

This clonotype was found many times. The CDR3 DNA reads TGTGCCAGCAGCGCCCCGGGGACAGCCACCTCCTACGAGCAGTACTTC. Translated: CASSAPGTATSYEQYF. The chain carries TRBV5-4 and TRBJ2-7; 7 bases align to TRBD1. Germline V gene lookup returns CDR1 SGHNT and CDR2 YYREEE (reference sequence). The CDR3 spans 16 residues. The ends lost 4 bases at V and 0 bases at J; junction bases unmatched: 10.

This clonotype has just a few counts. CDR3 sequence (DNA): TGTGCCAGCAAGGAGGGACCGTACAATGAGCAGTTCTTC. Protein sequence: CASKEGPYNEQFF. The V call is TRBV27, the J call TRBJ2-1, with D possibly being TRBD2 (6 bases). CDR3 length: 13 amino acids. Germline V gene lookup returns CDR1 MNHEY and CDR2 SMNVEV (reference sequence). Trimming cost V 7 bases and J 4 bases, with 11 bases left between them.

This clonotype was seen at least ten times. V usage is TRBV6-6 and J usage is TRBJ2-7; TRBD1 matches at 11 bases. Germline V gene data show CDR1 as MNHNY and CDR2 as SVGAGI (reference sequence). CDR3 length: 14 amino acids. J was trimmed by 7 bases and V by 6 bases; bases with no gene match: 8. The CDR3 sequence: CASRPGTGGREQYF. The CDR3 DNA is TGTGCCAGCAGGCCCGGGACAGGGGGGAGGGAGCAGTACTTC.

The sample holds a few counts of this clonotype. The gene calls are TRBV19 and TRBJ2-5, with 8 positions matching TRBD1. V dropped 4 bases and J dropped 3; count of bases not matched to a gene: 7. The germline V gene encodes CDR1 LNHDA and CDR2 SQIVND (reference sequence). The CDR3 extends over 15 amino acids. The CDR3 spells CASSSYLTGEETQYF. Written as DNA, the CDR3 is TGTGCCAGTAGTAGCTACCTGACAGGGGAAGAGACCCAGTACTTC. The complete variable domain, with remaining parts taken from reference TRBV19 and TRBJ2-5, reads DGGITQSPKYLFRKEGQNVTLSCEQNLNHDAMYWYRQDPGQGLRLIYYSQIVNDFQKGDIAEGYSVSREKKESFPLTVTSAQKNPTAFYLCASSSYLTGEETQYFGPGTRLLVL.

This clonotype was counted at least ten times. V is TRBV6-2 or TRBV6-3 and J is TRBJ2-1; tentatively, D is TRBD1 (5 bases). Per the germline V gene, CDR1 is MNHEY and CDR2 is SVGEGT. Deletions cut 6 bases from V and 7 bases from J, with 19 bases between. The length of the CDR3 is 15 residues. CDR3 in DNA: TGTGCCAGCAGGGGAACCTTGACAGAATCGAATGAGCAGTTCTTC. This encodes CASRGTLTESNEQFF.

This clonotype was observed a handful of times. This chain joins TRBV12-3 or TRBV12-4 and TRBJ2-2, with 8 bases aligning to TRBD1. V was clipped by 7 bases and J by 5 bases; unmatched bases: 15. The CDR3 contains 17 residues. CDR3 nucleotide sequence: TGTGCCAGCACCCCCAATGAGGGACAGGACTCAACCGGGGAGCTGTTTTTT. This codes for CASTPNEGQDSTGELFF.

The sample holds many counts of this clonotype. In DNA form, the CDR3 reads TGTGCCAGCTCCATCACGACAGGGGTTAATGAAAAACTGTTTTTT. This translates into CASSITTGVNEKLFF. The chain carries TRBV6-5 and TRBJ1-4; 8 bases agree with TRBD1. Looked up from germline, CDR1 is MNHEY and CDR2 is SVGAGI. Trimming cost V 8 bases and J 4 bases; bases outside gene matches: 9. The CDR3 is 15 amino acids.

The CDR3 nucleotides read TGTGCCAGCAGCTTGCGGCTTTTCGGCCAAGAGACCCAGTACTTC. It specifies CASSLRLFGQETQYF. This rearrangement joins TRBV7-8 to TRBJ2-5; the D is unclear. Germline V CDR1 and CDR2: SGHVS, FQNEAQ. The germline V and J ends were trimmed by 3 bases and 1 base, with 12 bases remaining between them. The CDR3 is 15 amino acids.

This clonotype was recorded a few times. The rearrangement uses TRBV28 and TRBJ1-6; TRBD1 aligns across 7 bases. This CDR3 contains 14 residues. With V trimmed by 5 bases and J by 7 bases, 5 bases remained unmatched. Per germline, CDR1 MDHEN and CDR2 SYDVKM. Written as DNA, the CDR3 is TGTGCCAGCAGTGGAACAGGGGTCAATTCACCCCTCCACTTT. Translating gives CASSGTGVNSPLHF. The full variable domain, in which reference TRBV28 and TRBJ1-6 provide the parts outside the CDR3, is DVKVTQSSRYLVKRTGEKVFLECVQDMDHENMFWYRQDPGLGLRLIYFSYDVKMKEKGDIPEGYSVSREKKERFSLILESASTNQTSMYLCASSGTGVNSPLHFGNGTRLTVT.